The T cell receptor (beta chain) under discussion was sequenced for a study of cytomegalovirus exposure and HLA in healthy donors. About the study: Unique TCRs from HLA-typed donors, roughly 89 million of them, were held in an early data release. Regarding the study as a whole: The only immune exposure information that was available was CMV serostatus. A highly shared variant cluster was judged a likely technical artifact.

With V trimmed by 4 bases and J by 1 base, 2 bases remained unmatched. This CDR3 has 15 residues. Germline assignment: CDR1 SGHRS and CDR2 YFSETQ. As concerns this clone: Its target is unknown.

Primers: 60 Vbeta forward and 13 Jbeta reverse. This table comes from immunoSEQ multiplex PCR, and its TCRdb copy is limited to in-frame clones, with some not included. The sample has tens of thousands of clones, approximately 67% seen once. The receptor's source is a male donor in good health and CMV-seropositive. This chain uses TRBV5-1 with TRBJ2-1, with 10 bases identical to TRBD2. Sequencing was done on a sample of PBMCs. CDR3 sequence (DNA): TGCGCCAGCAGCCAAGCGGGAGGGTCCTACAATGAGCAGTTCTTC. Translation: CASSQAGGSYNEQFF.